Shown below are 31 T cell receptor beta chains from a single sample sequenced in a study of blood T cell repertoires in COVID-19. Measured with immunoSEQ multiplex PCR; TCRdb has only the in-frame clones, and not every one. The sample carries some 240,000 clones, approximately 85% recorded once. Material: peripheral blood. These receptors came from a woman aged 70-85 years with COVID-19, enrolled during active disease.

This clone was seen a few times. V and J are TRBV5-1 and TRBJ1-2, with 7 bases that match TRBD1. This CDR3 region has 15 residues. After removal of 3 bases from V and 0 bases from J, the junction contained 5 bases not matched to a gene. Germline CDR1 reads SGHRS; CDR2 reads YFSETQ. CDR3 in amino acids: CASSWGQRSNYGYTF. The CDR3 DNA is TGCGCCAGCAGCTGGGGACAGCGTTCTAACTATGGCTACACCTTC.

The sample holds a few counts of this clone. The rearrangement links TRBV28 to TRBJ2-3, with D hard to call. CDR3 length equals 11 residues. Germline V gives CDR1 MDHEN, CDR2 SYDVKM. The V end was cut by 8 bases, the J end by 5 bases, with 8 bases between. CDR3 DNA sequence: TGTGCCAGCGGAGTAGAAGATACGCAGTATTTT. Its protein is CASGVEDTQYF.

This chain connects TRBV30 to TRBJ2-3, with 16 bases aligning to TRBD2. The CDR3 runs to 14 residues. CDR1 is GTSNPN, CDR2 SVGIG, per germline (reference sequence). Germline trimming cut 7 bases from V and 4 bases from J; bases unmatched to any gene: 2. CDR3 in amino acids: CALGLAGGSDTQYF. The CDR3, as DNA: TGTGCCTTGGGACTAGCGGGAGGGTCAGATACGCAGTATTTT.

The chain uses TRBV24-1 and TRBJ2-1; weak D call: TRBD2 (5 bases). Trimming removed 4 bases at V and 5 bases at J, with 14 bases between. This CDR3 region has 15 residues. Germline CDR1 and CDR2: KGHDR and SFDVKD. In nucleotides, the CDR3 is TGTGCCACCAGTGACCCCCGCCGGGGAGACAATGAGCAGTTCTTC. It codes for CATSDPRRGDNEQFF.

The V and J genes are TRBV12-5 and TRBJ2-2; D perhaps matches TRBD1 (6 bases). Trimming cost V 5 bases and J 4 bases, with 23 bases left between them. This CDR3 has 18 amino acids. Germline loops: CDR1 LGHNT, CDR2 FRNRAP. The CDR3 protein is CASGPPSGWGPGTGELFF. The CDR3 region has the DNA TGTGCTAGTGGTCCCCCCTCGGGGTGGGGGCCGGGCACCGGGGAGCTGTTTTTT.

This clone was recorded a few times. This chain links TRBV5-1 with TRBJ2-1; D might be TRBD2 (6 bases). The CDR3 is made up of 14 amino acids. V lost 0 bases, J lost 7 bases, and 11 bases lay in between. Germline V gives CDR1 SGHRS, CDR2 YFSETQ. The CDR3 is CASSLDTSPNEQFF. The CDR3 coding sequence is TGCGCCAGCAGCTTGGATACTAGCCCTAATGAGCAGTTCTTC.

This rearrangement joins TRBV7-9 to TRBJ1-1; D is undetermined. This CDR3 region has 12 residues. V was shortened by 5 bases and J by 4 bases, with 8 bases between the two germline ends. In germline, CDR1 is SEHNR, CDR2 FQNEAQ (reference sequence). CDR3 in DNA: TGTGCCAGCAGCCTGGTGGCCACTGAAGCTTTCTTT. Its protein is CASSLVATEAFF.

The chain recombines TRBV14 with TRBJ1-1, with TRBD1 matching over 8 bases. There are 15 residues in the CDR3. Per germline, CDR1 SGHDN and CDR2 FVKESK. The ends lost 3 bases at V and 1 base at J; junction bases unmatched: 4. CDR3 residues: CASSQDRVPNTEAFF. In nucleotides, the CDR3 is TGTGCCAGCAGCCAGGACAGGGTTCCGAACACTGAAGCTTTCTTT. Using reference TRBV14 and TRBJ1-1 for the parts outside the CDR3, the full variable domain is EAGVTQFPSHSVIEKGQTVTLRCDPISGHDNLYWYRRVMGKEIKFLLHFVKESKQDESGMPNNRFLAERTGGTYSTLKVQPAELEDSGVYFCASSQDRVPNTEAFFGQGTRLTVV.

The chain links TRBV5-1 to TRBJ2-1, with TRBD2 matching over 8 bases. In germline, CDR1 is SGHRS, CDR2 YFSETQ. V dropped 2 bases and J dropped 6; count of bases not matched to a gene: 10. This CDR3 is built from 16 residues. The CDR3 reads CASSLISGGRGNEQFF. The DNA of the CDR3 is TGCGCCAGCAGCTTAATTTCGGGGGGGCGCGGCAATGAGCAGTTCTTC.

The chain couples TRBV5-1 to TRBJ1-2, with 8 bases that match TRBD1. Germline values: CDR1 SGHRS, CDR2 YFSETQ. V was clipped by 2 bases and J by 6 bases; unmatched bases: 6. The CDR3 contains 14 residues. CDR3 protein: CASSLLDRGNGYTF. CDR3 in DNA: TGCGCCAGCAGCTTACTCGACAGGGGAAATGGCTACACCTTC.

This sequence joins TRBV29-1 and TRBJ1-2; TRBD1 matches 7 bases. V shed 6 bases and J 7 bases; nucleotides not matched to a gene: 8. The length of the CDR3 is 12 residues. The germline V gene has CDR1 SQVTM and CDR2 ANQGSEA. This chain's CDR3 is CSVTTGAGGYTF. For the CDR3, the DNA is TGCAGCGTGACCACAGGGGCTGGTGGCTACACCTTC.

The genes are TRBV28 and TRBJ1-2; 8 bases fit TRBD1. Per the germline V gene, CDR1 is MDHEN and CDR2 is SYDVKM. V gave up 6 bases and J gave up 13 bases; unmatched junction bases: 10. The CDR3 is 12 amino acids. CDR3 sequence: CASSQLDRVRTF. CDR3 bases: TGTGCCAGCAGCCAACTGGACAGGGTCCGCACCTTC.

The genes are TRBV2 and TRBJ1-2; no firm D call. The V end was cut by 4 bases, the J end by 4 bases, with 7 bases between. The CDR3 sequence is 12 residues long. Germline V CDR1 and CDR2: SNHLY, FYNNEI. Written as DNA, the CDR3 is TGTGCCAGCAGTGCTCGGAGCTATGGCTACACCTTC. Protein: CASSARSYGYTF. Variable domain in full (rest from reference TRBV2 and TRBJ1-2): EPEVTQTPSHQVTQMGQEVILRCVPISNHLYFYWYRQILGQKVEFLVSFYNNEISEKSEIFDDQFSVERPDGSNFTLKIRSTKLEDSAMYFCASSARSYGYTFGSGTRLTVV.

The CDR3 bases are TGCGCCAGCAGCCACGGCGGGGGGAGGTCACAAGAGACCCAGTACTTC. Amino acid sequence: CASSHGGGRSQETQYF. The chain couples TRBV4-1 to TRBJ2-5, with 8 bases identical to TRBD2. The length of the CDR3 is 16 residues. Losses at the gene ends were 3 bases for V and 2 bases for J; bases not matched to a gene: 8. Per germline, CDR1 MGHRA and CDR2 YSYEKL.

In its sample, this clone was seen a few times. The rearrangement links TRBV3-1 (or the pseudogene TRBV3-2) to TRBJ2-7; no clear D gene. CDR3 length: 14 residues. Germline V gene sequence: CDR1 LGHDT, CDR2 YNNKEL (reference sequence). The V gene lost 3 bases and the J gene lost 5 bases, with 14 bases spanning the gap. The chain's CDR3 is CASSHHSDFNEQYF. The CDR3 DNA reads as TGTGCCAGCAGCCACCACTCTGATTTCAACGAGCAGTACTTC.

This chain uses TRBV9 with TRBJ2-7; D call uncertain. CDR3 length: 12 amino acids. Trimming took 4 bases from V and 5 from J, leaving 10 bases between them. Per the germline V gene, CDR1 is SGDLS and CDR2 is YYNGEE. The CDR3 loop reads CASSSADNEQYF. CDR3 sequence (DNA): TGTGCCAGCAGCTCGGCGGATAACGAGCAGTACTTC.

This chain links TRBV27 with TRBJ1-1; D may be TRBD1 (6 bases). Germline V gene lookup returns CDR1 MNHEY and CDR2 SMNVEV (reference sequence). The CDR3 extends over 15 amino acids. V dropped 4 bases and J dropped 3 bases, with 15 bases sitting between them. The CDR3 DNA follows: TGTGCCAGCAGTTCCCCCGCAGGGGCATACACTGAAGCTTTCTTT. Protein product: CASSSPAGAYTEAFF.

The J gene is TRBJ1-5, the V gene TRBV30; 9 bases map to TRBD1. With 3 bases clipped from V and 7 bases from J, the junction kept 4 bases outside the gene matches. This CDR3 region has 13 residues. From germline, CDR1 is GTSNPN and CDR2 SVGIG (reference sequence). The CDR3 region is CAWSGQGRQPQHF. CDR3 in DNA: TGTGCCTGGAGCGGACAGGGGAGGCAGCCCCAGCATTTT.

The chain combines TRBV9 with TRBJ1-5, with no clear D. V lost 0 bases to trimming and J lost 0 bases, with 7 bases between them. The CDR3 loop spans 15 amino acids. CDR1 is SGDLS, CDR2 YYNGEE, per germline. CDR3 coding DNA: TGTGCCAGCAGCGTAGACGGTCATAGCAATCAGCCCCAGCATTTT. This gives the protein CASSVDGHSNQPQHF. The whole variable domain, filled in from reference TRBV9 and TRBJ1-5, reads DSGVTQTPKHLITATGQRVTLRCSPRSGDLSVYWYQQSLDQGLQFLIQYYNGEERAKGNILERFSAQQFPDLHSELNLSSLELGDSALYFCASSVDGHSNQPQHFGDGTRLSIL.

The chain is built from TRBV3-1 (or the pseudogene TRBV3-2) and TRBJ1-5; perhaps TRBD1 as D (5 bases). With 2 bases removed from V and 3 bases from J, the gap between germline ends came to 8 bases. The CDR3 has 14 residues. CDR1 is LGHDT and CDR2 is YNNKEL in the germline V gene (reference sequence). The CDR3 nucleotides are TGTGCCAGCAGCCAAAACAGGATCAATCAGCCCCAGCATTTT. Residues: CASSQNRINQPQHF.

The chain uses TRBV5-4 and TRBJ2-2; no definite D call. The CDR3 spans 15 residues. Germline-derived CDR1 and CDR2 are SGHNT and YYREEE (reference sequence). Trimming stripped 0 bases from V and 2 bases from J, with 8 bases between. The CDR3 region has the DNA TGTGCCAGCAGCTTGGGGCAGGTTAACACCGGGGAGCTGTTTTTT. Encoded protein: CASSLGQVNTGELFF.

This clone showed up just once. This chain connects TRBV15 to TRBJ1-3, with 8 bases identical to TRBD1. Per the germline V gene, CDR1 is LNHNV and CDR2 is YYDKDF (reference sequence). J lost 7 bases, V lost 0 bases, and 5 bases had no gene match. The CDR3 is 15 residues long. The CDR3 sequence: CATSRDGTGGNTIYF. In DNA form, the CDR3 reads TGTGCCACCAGCAGAGATGGGACAGGCGGTAACACCATATATTTT. Together with reference TRBV15 and TRBJ1-3, the CDR3 gives the full variable domain: DAMVIQNPRYQVTQFGKPVTLSCSQTLNHNVMYWYQQKSSQAPKLLFHYYDKDFNNEADTPDNFQSRRPNTSFCFLDIRSPGLGDTAMYLCATSRDGTGGNTIYFGEGSWLTVV.

The genes are TRBV7-8 and TRBJ1-2; D possibly corresponds to TRBD1 (6 bases). V lost 2 bases and J lost 3, with 10 bases in between. This CDR3 region has 14 residues. Germline V gene sequence: CDR1 SGHVS, CDR2 FQNEAQ. CDR3 protein: CASSLLAGDYGYTF. The CDR3 region has the DNA TGTGCCAGCAGCTTACTGGCAGGGGACTATGGCTACACCTTC.

This sequence joins TRBV27 and TRBJ1-2, with 9 bases lining up with TRBD1. The CDR3 has 14 amino acids. The V gene's germline CDR1 is MNHEY and CDR2 SMNVEV (reference sequence). V was clipped by 6 bases and J by 3 bases; unmatched bases: 5. CDR3 residues: CASSPGTGYYGYTF. Here the CDR3 DNA reads TGTGCCAGCAGCCCTGGGACAGGGTACTATGGCTACACCTTC.

This chain uses TRBV5-6 with TRBJ2-3; D gene unclear. The CDR3 spans 15 residues. CDR1 SGHDT and CDR2 YYEEEE come from the germline V gene. Deletions cut 1 base from V and 2 bases from J, with 11 bases between. The CDR3 sequence is CASSLKALHTDTQYF. The CDR3 bases are TGTGCCAGCAGCTTGAAAGCGCTACACACAGATACGCAGTATTTT.

This chain joins TRBV11-2 and TRBJ2-1, with D perhaps TRBD2 (5 bases). Germline V lookup: CDR1 SGHAT, CDR2 FQNNGV. V was pared by 4 bases and J by 0 bases, with 10 bases between. The CDR3 is made up of 15 amino acids. The CDR3 spells CASSSIGGSYNEQFF. CDR3 bases: TGTGCCAGCAGCTCCATTGGAGGCTCCTACAATGAGCAGTTCTTC. The variable domain in full, completed from reference TRBV11-2 and TRBJ2-1, reads EAGVAQSPRYKIIEKRQSVAFWCNPISGHATLYWYQQILGQGPKLLIQFQNNGVVDDSQLPKDRFSAERLKGVDSTLKIQPAKLEDSAVYLCASSSIGGSYNEQFFGPGTRLTVL.

J is TRBJ2-7 and V is TRBV7-2, with TRBD2 matching 10 bases. CDR1 SGHTA and CDR2 FQGNSA come from the germline V gene. After removal of 0 bases from V and 9 bases from J, the junction contained 2 bases not matched to a gene. This CDR3 contains 13 residues. CDR3 sequence (DNA): TGTGCCAGCAGCTTAGCTAGCGGGAGGATGCAGTACTTC. Amino acids: CASSLASGRMQYF.

The rearrangement uses TRBV18 and TRBJ1-2, with 7 bases aligning to TRBD1. Germline V gives CDR1 KGHSH, CDR2 LQKENI. Germline trimming cut 5 bases from V and 6 bases from J; bases unmatched to any gene: 6. The CDR3 loop spans 13 amino acids. This CDR3 is CASSADRQNGYTF. The CDR3, as DNA: TGTGCCAGCTCAGCGGACAGGCAAAATGGCTACACCTTC.

This chain connects TRBV5-4 to TRBJ1-2; 12 bases line up with TRBD1. The CDR3 is made up of 14 amino acids. Trimming at V came to 3 bases and at J to 8 bases, leaving 5 bases not matched to a gene. Germline V CDR1 and CDR2: SGHNT, YYREEE (reference sequence). CDR3 sequence reads: CASSSPGQGAGYTF. CDR3 DNA: TGTGCCAGCAGCTCTCCGGGACAGGGGGCAGGCTACACCTTC. Supplemented by reference TRBV5-4 and TRBJ1-2, the full variable domain reads ETGVTQSPTHLIKTRGQQVTLRCSSQSGHNTVSWYQQALGQGPQFIFQYYREEENGRGNFPPRFSGLQFPNYSSELNVNALELDDSALYLCASSSPGQGAGYTFGSGTRLTVV.

CDR3 coding DNA: TGTGCCAGCAGCTTAGGCCGGACAGTTGGAGATACGCAGTATTTT. Protein: CASSLGRTVGDTQYF. The chain carries TRBV11-3 and TRBJ2-3; D is perhaps TRBD1 (6 bases). Germline lookup yields CDR1 SGHNT and CDR2 YENEEA. This CDR3 is 15 amino acids long. Trimming removed 1 base from V and 5 bases from J, with 13 bases in between.

The chain is built from TRBV6-6 and TRBJ1-6, with a possible D match to TRBD1 (5 bases). The CDR3 sequence is 14 residues long. V was shortened by 5 bases and J by 8 bases, with 13 bases between the two germline ends. Germline V CDR1 and CDR2: MNHNY, SVGAGI (reference sequence). The CDR3 nucleotides are TGTGCCAGCAGTCGATCGTGGGGGGATTCACCCCTCCACTTT. It translates to CASSRSWGDSPLHF.